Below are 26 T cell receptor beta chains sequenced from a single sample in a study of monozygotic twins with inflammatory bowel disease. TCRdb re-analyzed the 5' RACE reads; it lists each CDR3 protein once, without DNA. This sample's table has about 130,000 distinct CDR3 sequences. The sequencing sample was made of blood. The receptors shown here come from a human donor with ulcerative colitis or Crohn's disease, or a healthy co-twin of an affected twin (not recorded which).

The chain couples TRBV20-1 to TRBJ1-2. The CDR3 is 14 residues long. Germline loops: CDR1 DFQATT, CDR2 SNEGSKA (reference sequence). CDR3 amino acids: CSATRWEANYGYTF.

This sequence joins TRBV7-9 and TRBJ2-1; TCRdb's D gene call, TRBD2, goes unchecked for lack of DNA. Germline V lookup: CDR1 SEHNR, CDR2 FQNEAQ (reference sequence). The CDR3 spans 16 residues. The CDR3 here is CASSLIAGLSYNEQFF. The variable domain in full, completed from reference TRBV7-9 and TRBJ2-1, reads DTGVSQNPRHKITKRGQNVTFRCDPISEHNRLYWYRQTLGQGPEFLTYFQNEAQLEKSRLLSDRFSAERPKGSFSTLEIQRTEQGDSAMYLCASSLIAGLSYNEQFFGPGTRLTVL.

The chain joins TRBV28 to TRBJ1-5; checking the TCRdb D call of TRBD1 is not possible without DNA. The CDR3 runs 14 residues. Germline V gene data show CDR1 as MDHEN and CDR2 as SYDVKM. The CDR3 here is CASSLQGVNQPQHF.

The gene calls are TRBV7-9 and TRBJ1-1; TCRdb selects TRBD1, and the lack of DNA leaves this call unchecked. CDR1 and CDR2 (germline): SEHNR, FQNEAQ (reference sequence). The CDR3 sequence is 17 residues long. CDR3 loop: CASSLASLGGAWTEAFF.

CDR3 sequence reads: CASKTAVEGTEAFF. The chain carries TRBV6-6 and TRBJ1-1. The CDR3 runs 14 residues. Per the germline V gene, CDR1 is MNHNY and CDR2 is SVGAGI (reference sequence).

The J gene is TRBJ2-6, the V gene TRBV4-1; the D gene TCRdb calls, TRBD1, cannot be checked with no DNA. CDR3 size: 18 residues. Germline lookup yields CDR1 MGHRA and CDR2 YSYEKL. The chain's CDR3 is CASSQVGQGVAGANVLTF.

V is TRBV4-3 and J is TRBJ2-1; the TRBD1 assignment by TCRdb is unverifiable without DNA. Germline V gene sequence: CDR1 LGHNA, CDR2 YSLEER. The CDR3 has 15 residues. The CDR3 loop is CASSQEGQGSSEQFF.

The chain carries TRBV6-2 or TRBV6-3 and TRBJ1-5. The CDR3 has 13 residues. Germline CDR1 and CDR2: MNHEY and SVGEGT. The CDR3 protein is CASSSIFNQPQHF.

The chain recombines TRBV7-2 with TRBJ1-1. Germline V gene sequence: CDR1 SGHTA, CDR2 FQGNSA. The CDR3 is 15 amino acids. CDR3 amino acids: CASSPRWTANTEAFF.

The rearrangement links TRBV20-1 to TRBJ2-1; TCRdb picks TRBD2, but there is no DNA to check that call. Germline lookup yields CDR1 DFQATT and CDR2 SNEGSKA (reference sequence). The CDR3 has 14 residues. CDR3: CSAYPALPENEQFF.

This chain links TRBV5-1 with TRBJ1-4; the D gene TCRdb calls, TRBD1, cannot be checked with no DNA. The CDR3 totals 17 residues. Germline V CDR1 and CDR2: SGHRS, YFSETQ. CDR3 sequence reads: CASSSDRGDPTNEKLFF.

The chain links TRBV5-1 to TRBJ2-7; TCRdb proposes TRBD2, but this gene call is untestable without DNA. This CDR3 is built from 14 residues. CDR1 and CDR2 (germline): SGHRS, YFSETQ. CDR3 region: CASSLGLDLYEQYF.

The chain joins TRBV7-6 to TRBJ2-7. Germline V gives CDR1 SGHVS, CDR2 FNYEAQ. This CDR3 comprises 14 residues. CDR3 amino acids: CASSLAREGYEQYF.

The CDR3 loop is CATGTGGESNQPQHF. This chain connects TRBV24-1 to TRBJ1-5; TCRdb's D call of TRBD1 is untestable without DNA. The CDR3 is 15 amino acids. Germline values: CDR1 KGHDR, CDR2 SFDVKD.

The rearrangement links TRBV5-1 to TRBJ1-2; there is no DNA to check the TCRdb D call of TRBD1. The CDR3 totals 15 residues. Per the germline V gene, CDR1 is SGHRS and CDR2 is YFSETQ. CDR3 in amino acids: CASSLDGQGAYGYTF.

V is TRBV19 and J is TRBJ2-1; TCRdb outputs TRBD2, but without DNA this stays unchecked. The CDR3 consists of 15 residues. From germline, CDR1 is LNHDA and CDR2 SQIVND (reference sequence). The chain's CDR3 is CASSIATGEYNEQFF.

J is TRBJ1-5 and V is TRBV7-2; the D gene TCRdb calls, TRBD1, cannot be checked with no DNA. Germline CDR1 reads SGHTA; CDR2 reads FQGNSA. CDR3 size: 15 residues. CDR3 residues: CASSPGTADNRPQHF.

Here the CDR3 reads CASSAGANVLTF. V and J are TRBV2 and TRBJ2-6. Germline CDR1 is SNHLY and CDR2 is FYNNEI. CDR3 length equals 12 residues.

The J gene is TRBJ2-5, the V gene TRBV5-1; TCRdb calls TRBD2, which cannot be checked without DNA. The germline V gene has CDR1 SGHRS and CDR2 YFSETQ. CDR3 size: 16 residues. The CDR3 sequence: CASSLALAGGAETQYF.

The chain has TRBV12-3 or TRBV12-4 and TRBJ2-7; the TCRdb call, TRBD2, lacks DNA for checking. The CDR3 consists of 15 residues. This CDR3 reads CASRRTSGRRNEQYF.

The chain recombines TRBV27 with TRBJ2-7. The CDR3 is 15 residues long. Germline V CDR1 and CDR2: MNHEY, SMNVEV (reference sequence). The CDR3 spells CASSLSTDGTYEQYF.

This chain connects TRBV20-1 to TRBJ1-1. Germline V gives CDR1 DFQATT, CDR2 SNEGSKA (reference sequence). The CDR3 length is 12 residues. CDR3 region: CSSGVLNTEAFF.

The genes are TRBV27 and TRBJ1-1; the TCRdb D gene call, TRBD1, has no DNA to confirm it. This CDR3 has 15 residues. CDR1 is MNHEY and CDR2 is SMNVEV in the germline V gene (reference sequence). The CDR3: CASSTGGGHYTEAFF.

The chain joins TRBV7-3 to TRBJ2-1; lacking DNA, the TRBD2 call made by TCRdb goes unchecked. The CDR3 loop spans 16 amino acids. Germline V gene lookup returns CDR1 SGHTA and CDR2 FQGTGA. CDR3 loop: CASSSLAGPAYNEQFF.

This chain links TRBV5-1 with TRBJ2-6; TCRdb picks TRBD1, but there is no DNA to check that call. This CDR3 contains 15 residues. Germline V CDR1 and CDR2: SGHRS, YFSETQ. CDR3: CASSIGDREVNVLTF.

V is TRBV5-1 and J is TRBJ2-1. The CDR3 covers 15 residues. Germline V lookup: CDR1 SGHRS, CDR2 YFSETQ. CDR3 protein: CASSLDRVPYNEQFF.